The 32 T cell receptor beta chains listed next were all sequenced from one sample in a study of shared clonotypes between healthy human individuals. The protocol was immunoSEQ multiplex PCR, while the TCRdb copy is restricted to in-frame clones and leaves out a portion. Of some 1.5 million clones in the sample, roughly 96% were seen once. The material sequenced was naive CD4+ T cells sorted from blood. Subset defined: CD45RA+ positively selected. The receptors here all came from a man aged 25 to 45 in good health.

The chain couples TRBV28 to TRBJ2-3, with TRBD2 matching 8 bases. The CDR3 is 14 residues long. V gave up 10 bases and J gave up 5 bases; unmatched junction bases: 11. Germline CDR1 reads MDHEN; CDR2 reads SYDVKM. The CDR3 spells CAINSGTTVDTQYF. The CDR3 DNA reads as TGTGCCATCAATAGCGGGACGACGGTAGATACGCAGTATTTT.

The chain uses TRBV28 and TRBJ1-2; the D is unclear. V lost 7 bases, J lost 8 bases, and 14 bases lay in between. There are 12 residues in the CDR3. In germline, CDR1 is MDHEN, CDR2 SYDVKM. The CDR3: CASTPWKGGYTF. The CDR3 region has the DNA TGTGCCAGCACCCCTTGGAAGGGAGGCTACACCTTC.

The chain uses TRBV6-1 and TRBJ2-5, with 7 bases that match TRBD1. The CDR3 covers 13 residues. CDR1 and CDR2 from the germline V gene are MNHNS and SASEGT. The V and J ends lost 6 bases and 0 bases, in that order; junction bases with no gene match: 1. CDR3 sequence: CASRDRYQETQYF. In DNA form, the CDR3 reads TGTGCCAGCAGGGACAGGTACCAAGAGACCCAGTACTTC.

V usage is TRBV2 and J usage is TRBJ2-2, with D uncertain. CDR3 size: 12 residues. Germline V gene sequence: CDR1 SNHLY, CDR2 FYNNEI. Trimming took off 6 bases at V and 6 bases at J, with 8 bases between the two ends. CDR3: CASRIPAGELFF. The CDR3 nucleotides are TGTGCCAGCAGGATACCGGCCGGGGAGCTGTTTTTT.

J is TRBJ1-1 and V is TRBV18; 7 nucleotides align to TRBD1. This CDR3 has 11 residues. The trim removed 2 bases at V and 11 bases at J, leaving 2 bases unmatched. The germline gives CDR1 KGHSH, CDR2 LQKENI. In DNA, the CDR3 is TGTGCCAGCTCACCAGACAGGGTGGCTTTCTTT. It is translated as CASSPDRVAFF.

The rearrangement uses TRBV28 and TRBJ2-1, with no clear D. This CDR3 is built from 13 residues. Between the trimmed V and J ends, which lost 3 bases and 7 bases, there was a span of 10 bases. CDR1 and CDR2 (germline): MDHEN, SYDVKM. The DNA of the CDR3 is TGTGCCAGCAGTTTGGGCCGGGTAAATGAGCAGTTCTTC. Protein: CASSLGRVNEQFF.

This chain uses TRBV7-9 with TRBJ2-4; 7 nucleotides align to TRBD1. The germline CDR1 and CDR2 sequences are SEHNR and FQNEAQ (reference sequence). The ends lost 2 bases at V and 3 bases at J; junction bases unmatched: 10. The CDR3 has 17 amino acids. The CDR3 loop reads CASSLTTGLVGKNIQYF. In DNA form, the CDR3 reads TGTGCCAGCAGCTTAACGACAGGGCTCGTGGGCAAAAACATTCAGTACTTC.

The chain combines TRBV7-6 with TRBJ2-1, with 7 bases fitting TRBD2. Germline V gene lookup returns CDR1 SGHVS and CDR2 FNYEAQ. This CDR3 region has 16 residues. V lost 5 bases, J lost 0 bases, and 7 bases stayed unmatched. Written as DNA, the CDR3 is TGTGCCAGCAGCGAAGAACTAGCGAGCTCCTACAATGAGCAGTTCTTC. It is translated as CASSEELASSYNEQFF.

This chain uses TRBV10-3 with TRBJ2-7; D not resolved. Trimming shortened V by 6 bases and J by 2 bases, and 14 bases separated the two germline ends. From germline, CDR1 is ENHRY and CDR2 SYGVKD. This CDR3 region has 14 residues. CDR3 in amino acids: CAIRTIDPPYEQYF. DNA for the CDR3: TGTGCCATCAGGACGATAGATCCCCCCTACGAGCAGTACTTC.

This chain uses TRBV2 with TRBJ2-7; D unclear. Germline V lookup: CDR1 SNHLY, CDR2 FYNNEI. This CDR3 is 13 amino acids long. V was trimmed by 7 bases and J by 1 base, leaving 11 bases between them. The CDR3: CASTTELSYEQYF. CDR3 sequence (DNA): TGTGCCAGCACCACGGAACTTTCCTACGAGCAGTACTTC. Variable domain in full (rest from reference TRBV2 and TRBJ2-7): EPEVTQTPSHQVTQMGQEVILRCVPISNHLYFYWYRQILGQKVEFLVSFYNNEISEKSEIFDDQFSVERPDGSNFTLKIRSTKLEDSAMYFCASTTELSYEQYFGPGTRLTVT.

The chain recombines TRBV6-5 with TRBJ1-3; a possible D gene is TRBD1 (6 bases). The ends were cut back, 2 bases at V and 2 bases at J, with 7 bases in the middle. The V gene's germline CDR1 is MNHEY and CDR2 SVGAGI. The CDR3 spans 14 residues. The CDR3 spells CASSYGTPGNTIYF. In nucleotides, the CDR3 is TGTGCCAGCAGTTACGGGACACCTGGAAACACCATATATTTT.

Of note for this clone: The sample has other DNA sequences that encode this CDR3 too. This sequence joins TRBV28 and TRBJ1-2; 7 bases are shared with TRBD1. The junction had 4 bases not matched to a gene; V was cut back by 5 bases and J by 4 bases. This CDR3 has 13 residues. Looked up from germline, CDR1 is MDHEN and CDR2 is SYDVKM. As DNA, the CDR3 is TGTGCCAGCAGTCGGACAGGCTCCTATGGCTACACCTTC. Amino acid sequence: CASSRTGSYGYTF.

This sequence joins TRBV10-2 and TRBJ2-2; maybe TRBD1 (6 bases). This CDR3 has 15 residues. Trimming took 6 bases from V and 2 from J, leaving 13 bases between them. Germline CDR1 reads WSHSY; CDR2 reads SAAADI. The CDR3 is CASSTGTYNTGELFF. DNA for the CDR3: TGCGCCAGCAGCACAGGGACCTACAACACCGGGGAGCTGTTTTTT.

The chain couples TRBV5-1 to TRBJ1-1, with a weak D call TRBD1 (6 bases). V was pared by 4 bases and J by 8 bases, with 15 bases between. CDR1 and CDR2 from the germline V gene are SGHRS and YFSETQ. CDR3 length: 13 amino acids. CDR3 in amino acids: CASSGGAAEEAFF. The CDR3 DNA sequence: TGCGCCAGCAGCGGGGGGGCCGCAGAAGAAGCTTTCTTT.

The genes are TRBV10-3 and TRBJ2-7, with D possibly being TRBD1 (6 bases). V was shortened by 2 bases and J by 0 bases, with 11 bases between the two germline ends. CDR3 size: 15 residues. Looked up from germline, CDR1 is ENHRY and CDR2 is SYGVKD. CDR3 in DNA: TGTGCCATCAGTGAGCAGAGGGGGAACTCCTACGAGCAGTACTTC. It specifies CAISEQRGNSYEQYF.

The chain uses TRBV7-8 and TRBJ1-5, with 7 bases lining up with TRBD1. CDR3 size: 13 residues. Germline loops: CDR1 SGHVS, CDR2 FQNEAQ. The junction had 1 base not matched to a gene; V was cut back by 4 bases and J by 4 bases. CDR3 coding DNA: TGTGCCAGCAGCTCGACAGGGAATCAGCCCCAGCATTTT. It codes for CASSSTGNQPQHF.

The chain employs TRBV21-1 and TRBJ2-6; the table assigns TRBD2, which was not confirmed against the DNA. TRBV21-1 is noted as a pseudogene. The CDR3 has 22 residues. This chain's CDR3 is CASSKVGSVRRLAGSGANVLTF. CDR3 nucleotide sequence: TGTGCCAGCAGCAAAGTTGGTAGTGTAAGAAGACTAGCGGGCTCTGGGGCCAACGTCCTGACTTTC.

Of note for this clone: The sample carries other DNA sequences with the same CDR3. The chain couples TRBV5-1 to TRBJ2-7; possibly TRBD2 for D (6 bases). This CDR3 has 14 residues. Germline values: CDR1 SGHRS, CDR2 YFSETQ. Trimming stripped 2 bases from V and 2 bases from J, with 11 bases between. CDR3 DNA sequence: TGCGCCAGCAGCTTAGCGGGCCAACCCTACGAGCAGTACTTC. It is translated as CASSLAGQPYEQYF.

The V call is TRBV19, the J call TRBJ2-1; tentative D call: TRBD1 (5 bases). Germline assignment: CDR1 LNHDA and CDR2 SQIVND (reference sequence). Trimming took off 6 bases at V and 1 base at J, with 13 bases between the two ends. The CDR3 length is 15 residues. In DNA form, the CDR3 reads TGTGCCAGTAGGCTCATCCAGGGTTCCTACAATGAGCAGTTCTTC. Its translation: CASRLIQGSYNEQFF.

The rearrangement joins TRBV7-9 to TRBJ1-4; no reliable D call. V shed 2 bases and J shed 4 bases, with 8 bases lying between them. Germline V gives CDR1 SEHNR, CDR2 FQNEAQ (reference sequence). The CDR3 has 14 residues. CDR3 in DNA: TGTGCCAGCAGCTTACACAGCCTTAATGAAAAACTGTTTTTT. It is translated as CASSLHSLNEKLFF.

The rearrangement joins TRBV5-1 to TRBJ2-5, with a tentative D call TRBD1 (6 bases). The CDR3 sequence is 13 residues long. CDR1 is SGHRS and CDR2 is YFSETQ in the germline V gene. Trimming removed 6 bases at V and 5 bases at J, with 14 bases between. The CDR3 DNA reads TGCGCCAGCACGCAGGGGCTGGGGGAGACCCAGTACTTC. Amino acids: CASTQGLGETQYF.

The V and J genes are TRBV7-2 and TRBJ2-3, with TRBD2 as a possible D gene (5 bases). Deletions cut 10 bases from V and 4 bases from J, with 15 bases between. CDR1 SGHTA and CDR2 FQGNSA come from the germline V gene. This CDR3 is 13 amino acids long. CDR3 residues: CATLLGISDTQYF. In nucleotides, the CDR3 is TGTGCCACCCTCCTCGGGATCTCAGATACGCAGTATTTT.

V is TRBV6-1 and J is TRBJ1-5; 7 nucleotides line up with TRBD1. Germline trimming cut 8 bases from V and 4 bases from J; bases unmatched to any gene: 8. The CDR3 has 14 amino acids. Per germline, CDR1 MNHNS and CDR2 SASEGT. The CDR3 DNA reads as TGTGCCAGCGGCAAACAGGGGTCGAATCAGCCCCAGCATTTT. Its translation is CASGKQGSNQPQHF.

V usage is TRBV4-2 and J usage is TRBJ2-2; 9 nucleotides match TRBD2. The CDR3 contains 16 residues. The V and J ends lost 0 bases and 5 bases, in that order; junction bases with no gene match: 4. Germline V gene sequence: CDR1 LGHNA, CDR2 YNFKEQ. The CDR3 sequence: CASSQEASGVTGELFF. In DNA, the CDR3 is TGTGCCAGCAGCCAAGAGGCTAGCGGGGTAACCGGGGAGCTGTTTTTT.

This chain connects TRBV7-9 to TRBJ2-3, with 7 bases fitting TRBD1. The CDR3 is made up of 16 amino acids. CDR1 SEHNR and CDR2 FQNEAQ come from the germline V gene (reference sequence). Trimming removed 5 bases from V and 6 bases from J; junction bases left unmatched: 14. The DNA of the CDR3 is TGTGCCAGCAGCCCCCCGCCAAGGGGGCCGCTTGATACGCAGTATTTT. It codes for CASSPPPRGPLDTQYF.

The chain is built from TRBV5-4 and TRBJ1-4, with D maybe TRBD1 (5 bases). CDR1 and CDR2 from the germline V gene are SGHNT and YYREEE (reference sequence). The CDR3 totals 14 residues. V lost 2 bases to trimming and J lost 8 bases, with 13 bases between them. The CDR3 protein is CASSFGRAGEKLFF. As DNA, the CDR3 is TGTGCCAGCAGCTTCGGCAGGGCGGGGGAAAAACTGTTTTTT.

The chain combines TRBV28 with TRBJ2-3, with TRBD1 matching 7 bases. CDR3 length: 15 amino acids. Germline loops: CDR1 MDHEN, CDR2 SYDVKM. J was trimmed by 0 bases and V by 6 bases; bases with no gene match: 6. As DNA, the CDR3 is TGTGCCAGCAGGGGGACAGTAACTAGCACAGATACGCAGTATTTT. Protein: CASRGTVTSTDTQYF.

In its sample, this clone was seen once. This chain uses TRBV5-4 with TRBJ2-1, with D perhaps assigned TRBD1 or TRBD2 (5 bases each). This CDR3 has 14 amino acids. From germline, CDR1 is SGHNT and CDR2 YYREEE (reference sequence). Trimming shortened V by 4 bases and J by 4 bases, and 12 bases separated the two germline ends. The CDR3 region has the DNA TGTGCCAGCAGCCTGATGGGGGTATACAATGAGCAGTTCTTC. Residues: CASSLMGVYNEQFF.

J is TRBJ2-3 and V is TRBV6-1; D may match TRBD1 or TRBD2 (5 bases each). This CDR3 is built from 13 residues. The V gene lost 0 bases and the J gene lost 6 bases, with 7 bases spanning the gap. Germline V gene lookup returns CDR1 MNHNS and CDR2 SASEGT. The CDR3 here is CASSEAGEDTQYF. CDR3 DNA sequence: TGTGCCAGCAGTGAAGCGGGGGAGGATACGCAGTATTTT.

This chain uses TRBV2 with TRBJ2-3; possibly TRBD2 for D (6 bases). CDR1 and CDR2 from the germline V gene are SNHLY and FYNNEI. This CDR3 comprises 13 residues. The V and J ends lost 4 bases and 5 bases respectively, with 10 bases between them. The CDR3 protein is CASSAGEVDTQYF. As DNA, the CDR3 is TGTGCCAGCAGTGCGGGAGAGGTAGATACGCAGTATTTT.

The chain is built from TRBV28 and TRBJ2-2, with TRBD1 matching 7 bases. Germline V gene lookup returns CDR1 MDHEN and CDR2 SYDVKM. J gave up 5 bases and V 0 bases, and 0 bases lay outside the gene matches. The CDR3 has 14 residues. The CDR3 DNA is TGTGCCAGCAGTTTATGGACAGGGACCGGGGAGCTGTTTTTT. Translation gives CASSLWTGTGELFF.

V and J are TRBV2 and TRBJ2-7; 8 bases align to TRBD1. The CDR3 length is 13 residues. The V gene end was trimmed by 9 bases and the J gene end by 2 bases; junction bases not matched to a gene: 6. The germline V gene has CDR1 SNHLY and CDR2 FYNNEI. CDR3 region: CASRTGHPYEQYF. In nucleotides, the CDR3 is TGTGCCAGTAGGACAGGGCATCCCTACGAGCAGTACTTC.